Shown below are 22 T cell receptor beta chains from a single sample sequenced in a study of CD8+CD57+ T cells in acquired aplastic anemia. Genomic DNA served as template for TCR beta VDJ and CDR3 profiling. TCRdb re-called the reads through MiXCR, storing one row per CDR3 protein. The table shows 200,000 to 250,000 distinct CDR3 sequences, with roughly 60% occurring only once. Patients sequenced had flow cytometry evidence of CD8+CD57+ cell expansion. Specimen: sorted CD4+, CD8+, or CD8+CD57+ T cells (not recorded which) from PBMCs. The receptors shown here come from a human donor with aplastic anemia.

The rearrangement joins TRBV19 to TRBJ2-5, with D tentatively TRBD2 (6 bases). The CDR3 consists of 13 residues. The V and J ends lost 7 bases and 5 bases respectively, with 14 bases between them. Germline CDR1 is LNHDA and CDR2 is SQIVND (reference sequence). CDR3 coding DNA: TGTGCCAGTACCCCGACTAGTCGGGAGACCCAGTACTTC. Its translation is CASTPTSRETQYF.

V is TRBV7-2 and J is TRBJ1-1, with D maybe TRBD1 (5 bases). CDR3 length equals 12 residues. CDR1 and CDR2 from the germline V gene are SGHTA and FQGNSA. The V and J ends lost 7 bases and 12 bases respectively, with 18 bases between them. The CDR3 region has the DNA TGTGCCAGCACCCCGTGGGGGGGGTTCACTTTCTTT. Its protein is CASTPWGGFTFF.

This clonotype has a single count. The CDR3 is CASGPSGATQYF. The CDR3 bases are TGTGCCAGCGGACCATCAGGGGCTACGCAGTATTTT. V is TRBV7-2 and J is TRBJ2-3, with D perhaps TRBD1 (6 bases). The V gene lost 8 bases and the J gene lost 8 bases, with 14 bases spanning the gap. The CDR3 runs 12 residues. Germline assignment: CDR1 SGHTA and CDR2 FQGNSA. The full variable domain, in which reference TRBV7-2 and TRBJ2-3 provide the parts outside the CDR3, is GAGVSQSPSNKVTEKGKDVELRCDPISGHTALYWYRQSLGQGLEFLIYFQGNSAPDKSGLPSDRFSAERTGGSVSTLTIQRTQQEDSAVYLCASGPSGATQYFGPGTRLTVL.

This sequence joins TRBV12-5 and TRBJ2-5; TRBD2 matches at 7 bases. The trim removed 2 bases at V and 2 bases at J, leaving 14 bases unmatched. CDR1 LGHNT and CDR2 FRNRAP come from the germline V gene. CDR3 size: 18 residues. CDR3 nucleotide sequence: TGTGCTAGTGGTTTGATCCGGGATGGGAGGGCAGAACAAGAGACCCAGTACTTC. This encodes CASGLIRDGRAEQETQYF. Variable domain in full (rest from reference TRBV12-5 and TRBJ2-5): DARVTQTPRHKVTEMGQEVTMRCQPILGHNTVFWYRQTMMQGLELLAYFRNRAPLDDSGMPKDRFSAEMPDATLATLKIQPSEPRDSAVYFCASGLIRDGRAEQETQYFGPGTRLLVL.

This clonotype came up many times. This sequence joins TRBV9 and TRBJ1-1; no clear D gene. V was pared by 4 bases and J by 11 bases, with 15 bases between. Germline V gene sequence: CDR1 SGDLS, CDR2 YYNGEE. There are 12 residues in the CDR3. CDR3 in DNA: TGTGCCAGCAGCCCAATAAGCAGGATGGCTTTCTTT. This gives the protein CASSPISRMAFF.

This rearrangement joins TRBV7-9 to TRBJ2-1; 10 bases match TRBD1. CDR1 is SEHNR, CDR2 FQNEAQ, per germline (reference sequence). The V and J ends lost 5 bases and 6 bases, in that order; junction bases with no gene match: 7. The length of the CDR3 is 15 residues. As DNA, the CDR3 is TGTGCCAGCAGCCCGTCCCGGGACAGGGGCAATGAGCAGTTCTTC. Amino acids: CASSPSRDRGNEQFF. The variable domain in full, completed from reference TRBV7-9 and TRBJ2-1, reads DTGVSQNPRHKITKRGQNVTFRCDPISEHNRLYWYRQTLGQGPEFLTYFQNEAQLEKSRLLSDRFSAERPKGSFSTLEIQRTEQGDSAMYLCASSPSRDRGNEQFFGPGTRLTVL.

This clonotype was recorded many times. The rearrangement links TRBV6-5 to TRBJ1-1; D gene ambiguous. The CDR3 covers 17 residues. The germline gives CDR1 MNHEY, CDR2 SVGAGI. Trimming took off 0 bases at V and 4 bases at J, with 18 bases between the two ends. This chain's CDR3 is CASSYSPLAGVATEAFF. The CDR3 nucleotides read TGTGCCAGCAGTTACTCGCCCCTAGCCGGCGTGGCCACTGAAGCTTTCTTT.

This clonotype was detected a few times. The chain links TRBV7-3 to TRBJ2-1; D is perhaps TRBD1 (6 bases). The V gene lost 4 bases and the J gene lost 0 bases, with 16 bases spanning the gap. The CDR3 runs 17 residues. Germline CDR1 is SGHTA and CDR2 is FQGTGA. CDR3: CASSSRPQGGSYNEQFF. CDR3 bases: TGTGCCAGCAGCTCCCGCCCACAAGGGGGCTCCTACAATGAGCAGTTCTTC.

The chain combines TRBV15 with TRBJ2-7; possibly TRBD2 for D (6 bases). The CDR3 extends over 15 amino acids. V was pared by 1 base and J by 7 bases, with 17 bases between. Germline-derived CDR1 and CDR2 are LNHNV and YYDKDF (reference sequence). CDR3 in amino acids: CATSRVAARGVEQYF. For the CDR3, the DNA is TGTGCCACCAGCAGAGTGGCGGCGCGGGGTGTGGAGCAGTACTTC.

The CDR3 DNA sequence: TGTGCCTGGAGTGTATTTGGGTATAATTCACCCCTCCACTTT. Translated: CAWSVFGYNSPLHF. J is TRBJ1-6 and V is TRBV30; no clear D. With 0 bases removed from V and 4 bases from J, the gap between germline ends came to 7 bases. The V gene's germline CDR1 is GTSNPN and CDR2 SVGIG (reference sequence). The CDR3 spans 14 residues.

This clonotype occurred a few times. This sequence joins TRBV24-1 and TRBJ2-1; possibly TRBD2 for D (5 bases). The length of the CDR3 is 13 residues. V lost 8 bases, J lost 3 bases, and 10 bases lay in between. CDR1 and CDR2 (germline): KGHDR, SFDVKD. The CDR3 DNA is TGTGCCACCACTAGCCCCCTCTACAATGAGCAGTTCTTC. Translated: CATTSPLYNEQFF.

This clonotype was picked up a small number of times. The junction and the germline gene differ at one end; a read error may be behind it. This rearrangement joins TRBV6-1 to TRBJ2-2, with 7 bases that match TRBD1. CDR1 and CDR2 from the germline V gene are MNHNS and SASEGT. The CDR3 has 17 amino acids. CDR3 nucleotides: TGCGCCAGCAGCCAAGACCGGGACAGCGCGAACACCGGGGAGCTGTTTTTT. Its protein is CASSQDRDSANTGELFF.

J is TRBJ2-2 and V is TRBV7-8; TRBD1 is a possible D gene (6 bases). This CDR3 region has 15 residues. With 5 bases removed from V and 3 bases from J, the gap between germline ends came to 13 bases. Germline-derived CDR1 and CDR2 are SGHVS and FQNEAQ. The CDR3 nucleotides are TGTGCCAGCAGCCTCGGACAGAGCCACACCGGGGAGCTGTTTTTT. Its protein is CASSLGQSHTGELFF.

The chain combines TRBV24-1 with TRBJ2-3; 7 bases are shared with TRBD2. The germline CDR1 and CDR2 sequences are KGHDR and SFDVKD. V shed 5 bases, J shed 0 bases, and the junction held 4 bases outside the gene matches. CDR3 length: 15 amino acids. CDR3: CATSGLAASTDTQYF. The DNA for the CDR3 is TGTGCCACCAGTGGGCTAGCGGCTAGCACAGATACGCAGTATTTT.

With respect to this clonotype: A junction boundary mismatches the germline segment, possibly from a read error. The CDR3 bases are TGCGCCAGCAGTGAGCCGGGGCCCATCGGGACAGACTACGAGCTGTACTTC. It translates to CASSEPGPIGTDYELYF. This chain links TRBV10-1 with TRBJ2-7; TRBD1 matches at 7 bases. CDR3 length: 17 residues. Germline V lookup: CDR1 WNHNN, CDR2 SYGVQD (reference sequence).

DNA for the CDR3: TGTGCCAGCAGTTTAGGGGCCCCCTATAGCAATCAGCCCCAGCATTTT. This gives the protein CASSLGAPYSNQPQHF. The V call is TRBV27, the J call TRBJ1-5; possible D gene TRBD1, 5 bases. The CDR3 length is 16 residues. Deletions cut 2 bases from V and 0 bases from J, with 11 bases between. Germline values: CDR1 MNHEY, CDR2 SMNVEV (reference sequence).

The chain combines TRBV5-6 with TRBJ1-6; D might be TRBD1 (5 bases). The ends were cut back, 8 bases at V and 9 bases at J, with 24 bases in the middle. This CDR3 is built from 16 residues. The V gene's germline CDR1 is SGHDT and CDR2 YYEEEE. In DNA form, the CDR3 reads TGTGCCAGTGGGGAGCAAGACGGGGGGTGGCGTTCACCCCTCCACTTT. It codes for CASGEQDGGWRSPLHF.

This clonotype was observed a few times. The chain uses TRBV27 and TRBJ2-7; the match to TRBD1 covers 12 bases. The CDR3 loop spans 16 amino acids. Trimming removed 5 bases from V and 7 bases from J; junction bases left unmatched: 12. Germline-derived CDR1 and CDR2 are MNHEY and SMNVEV (reference sequence). The CDR3 DNA is TGTGCCAGCAGTAAAATGAGGGGACAGGGGGCGGAAGAGCAGTACTTC. It translates to CASSKMRGQGAEEQYF.

This clonotype was counted ten times or more. CDR3 nucleotides: TGTGCCAGCAGTTTCGGGGGGCACCCCACAGATACGCAGTATTTT. Protein sequence: CASSFGGHPTDTQYF. The chain couples TRBV12-3 or TRBV12-4 to TRBJ2-3; D may be TRBD2 (7 bases). This CDR3 region has 15 residues. Trimming removed 3 bases from V and 2 bases from J, with 12 bases in between.

About this clonotype itself: The CDR3 does not end in the conserved phenylalanine or tryptophan, so this is likely a read error. The V call is TRBV9, the J call TRBJ2-2, with D unresolved. The CDR3 loop spans 15 amino acids. Germline V gene data show CDR1 as SGDLS and CDR2 as YYNGEE. The V end lost 7 bases, the J end lost 4 bases, and 17 bases lay between the germline ends. CDR3 in DNA: TGTGCCAGCTCGGAACTTTTGAGAGCCACCGGGGAGCTGTTTTCT. This sequence encodes CASSELLRATGELFS.

This chain uses TRBV20-1 with TRBJ1-5; TRBD1 agrees at 7 bases. This CDR3 spans 15 amino acids. The germline V gene has CDR1 DFQATT and CDR2 SNEGSKA (reference sequence). Trimming cost V 5 bases and J 3 bases; bases outside gene matches: 10. Here the CDR3 reads CSAPTRQGLNQPQHF. DNA for the CDR3: TGCAGTGCTCCTACACGACAGGGACTCAATCAGCCCCAGCATTTT.

The chain uses TRBV10-3 and TRBJ1-1; D is unresolved. The V end lost 2 bases, the J end lost 0 bases, and 10 bases lay between the germline ends. The V gene's germline CDR1 is ENHRY and CDR2 SYGVKD. The CDR3 contains 15 residues. The CDR3 nucleotides are TGTGCCATCAGTGAGAAGGGAGCCCTGAACACTGAAGCTTTCTTT. Amino acid sequence: CAISEKGALNTEAFF.